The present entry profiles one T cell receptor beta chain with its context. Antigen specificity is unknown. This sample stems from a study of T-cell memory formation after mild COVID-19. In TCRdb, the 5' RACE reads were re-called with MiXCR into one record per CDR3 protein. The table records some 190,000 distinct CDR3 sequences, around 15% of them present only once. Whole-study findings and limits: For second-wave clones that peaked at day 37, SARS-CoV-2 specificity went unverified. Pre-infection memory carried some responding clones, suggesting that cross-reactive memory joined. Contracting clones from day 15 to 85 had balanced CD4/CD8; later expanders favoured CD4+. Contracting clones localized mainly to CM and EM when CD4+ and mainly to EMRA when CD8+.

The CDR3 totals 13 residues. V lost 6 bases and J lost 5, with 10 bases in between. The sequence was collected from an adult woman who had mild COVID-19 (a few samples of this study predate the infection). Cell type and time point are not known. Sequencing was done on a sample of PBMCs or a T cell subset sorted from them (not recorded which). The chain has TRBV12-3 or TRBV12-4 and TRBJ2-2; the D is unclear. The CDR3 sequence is CASSLQVTGELFF. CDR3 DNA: TGTGCCAGCAGCCTTCAGGTGACCGGGGAGCTGTTTTTT.